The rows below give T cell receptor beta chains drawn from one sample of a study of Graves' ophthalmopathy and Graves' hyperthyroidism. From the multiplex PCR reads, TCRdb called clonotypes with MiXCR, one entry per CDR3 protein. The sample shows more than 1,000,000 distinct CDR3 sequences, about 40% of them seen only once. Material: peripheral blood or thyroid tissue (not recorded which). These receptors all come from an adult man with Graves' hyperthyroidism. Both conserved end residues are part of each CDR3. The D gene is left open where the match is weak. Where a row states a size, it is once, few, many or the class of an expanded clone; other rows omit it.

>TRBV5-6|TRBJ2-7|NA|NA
CASSPWVNSWQYF
TGTGCCAGCAGCCCTTGGGTCAACAGCTGGCAGTACTTC
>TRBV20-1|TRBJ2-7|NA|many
CSARDLKATYEQYF
TGCAGTGCTAGAGATCTTAAGGCCACCTACGAGCAGTACTTC
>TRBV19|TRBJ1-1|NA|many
CASSPPGLNEAFF
TGTGCCAGTAGTCCCCCGGGGCTGAATGAAGCTTTCTTT
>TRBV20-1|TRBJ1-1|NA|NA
CSAIRVGNTEAFF
TGCAGTGCTATCAGGGTGGGAAACACTGAAGCTTTCTTT
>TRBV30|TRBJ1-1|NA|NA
CAWSVSSRKAFF
TGTGCCTGGAGTGTATCCTCCCGGAAAGCTTTCTTT
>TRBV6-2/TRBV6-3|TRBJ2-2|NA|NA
CASSFSRNGELFF
TGTGCCAGCAGTTTCTCTAGGAACGGGGAGCTGTTTTTT
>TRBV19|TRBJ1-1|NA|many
CASSIGVLDTEAFF
TGTGCCAGTAGTATCGGGGTCCTGGACACTGAAGCTTTCTTT
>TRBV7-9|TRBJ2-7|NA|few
CASSPPNRVSYEQYF
TGTGCCAGCAGTCCACCCAACAGGGTCTCCTACGAGCAGTACTTC
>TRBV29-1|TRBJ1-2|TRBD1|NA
CRDRDRVNYGYTF
TGCAGGGACCGGGACAGGGTTAACTATGGCTACACCTTC
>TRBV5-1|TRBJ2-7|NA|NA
CASSSGMRGNEQYF
TGCGCCAGCAGCTCCGGGATGAGGGGCAACGAGCAGTACTTC
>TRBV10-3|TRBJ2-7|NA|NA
CASSYLISDTYSYEQYF
TGTGCCAGCAGTTACTTAATCTCGGACACCTACTCCTACGAGCAGTACTTC
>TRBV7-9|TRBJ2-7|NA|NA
CASSYTGNSYEQYF
TGTGCCAGCAGTTACACAGGGAACTCCTACGAGCAGTACTTC
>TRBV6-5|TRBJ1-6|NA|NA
CASSYSDAGSSPLHF
TGTGCCAGCAGTTACTCGGACGCAGGCTCGTCACCCCTCCACTTT
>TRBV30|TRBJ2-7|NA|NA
CAWSGGTVTYEQYF
TGTGCCTGGAGTGGCGGGACAGTAACCTACGAGCAGTACTTC
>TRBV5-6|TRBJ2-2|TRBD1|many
CASSAQGAANTGELFF
TGTGCCAGCAGCGCTCAGGGGGCTGCGAACACCGGGGAGCTGTTTTTT
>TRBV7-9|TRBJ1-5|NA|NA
CASSVRGHEHF
TGTGCCAGCAGCGTCAGGGGTCACGAGCATTTT
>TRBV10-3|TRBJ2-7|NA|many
CAISDRPSFEQYF
TGTGCCATCAGTGACCGTCCCTCCTTCGAGCAGTACTTC
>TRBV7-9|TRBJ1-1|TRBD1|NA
CASSHRDRINTEAFF
TGTGCCAGCAGCCACCGGGACAGGATAAACACTGAAGCTTTCTTT
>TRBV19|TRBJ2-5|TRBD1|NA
CASRKTGAGLKETQYF
TGTGCCAGTAGGAAGACAGGGGCTGGACTTAAAGAGACCCAGTACTTC
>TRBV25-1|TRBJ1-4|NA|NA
CASSARGMSNEKLFF
TGTGCCAGCAGTGCTCGCGGGATGTCTAATGAAAAACTGTTTTTT
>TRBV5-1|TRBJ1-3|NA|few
CASSLPRGSGNTIYF
TGCGCCAGCAGCCTCCCCCGGGGCTCTGGAAACACCATATATTTT
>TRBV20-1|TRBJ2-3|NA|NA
CSARRLRDLPDTQYF
TGCAGTGCTAGACGTCTCCGGGACCTCCCAGATACGCAGTATTTT
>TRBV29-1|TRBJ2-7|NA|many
CSVGGGDTSSYEQYF
TGCAGCGTTGGAGGTGGGGACACGAGCTCCTACGAGCAGTACTTC
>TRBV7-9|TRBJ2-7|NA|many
CASSGGLTLSHEQYF
TGTGCCAGCAGCGGAGGGCTGACATTGTCCCACGAGCAGTACTTC
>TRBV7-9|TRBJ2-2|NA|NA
CAGSLRVANTGELFF
TGTGCCGGCAGCTTGAGGGTGGCGAACACCGGGGAGCTGTTTTTT
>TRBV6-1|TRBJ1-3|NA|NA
CASSEAPRPNSGNTIYF
TGTGCCAGCAGTGAAGCCCCCAGACCGAACTCTGGAAACACCATATATTTT